This T cell receptor beta chain was sequenced for a study of blood T cell repertoires in COVID-19. Study as a whole: Samples taken during acute and convalescent COVID-19 were collected in the United States, Italy and Spain. Sample material is recorded as cDNA or gDNA derived from T cells, B-cell-depleted T cells, or PBMCs.

Germline CDR1 and CDR2: MNHEY and SMNVEV (reference sequence). This CDR3 contains 14 residues. V was clipped by 4 bases and J by 6 bases; unmatched bases: 4. TCRdb keeps only in-frame clones here, not all; method: immunoSEQ multiplex PCR. Of 150,000 to 200,000 clones in the sample, over 75% were seen once. Cohorts were determined from participant-reported clinical history. The sequence was obtained from a man in his fifties who had recovered from COVID-19. The chain recombines TRBV27 with TRBJ1-4, with 8 bases fitting TRBD1. The material sequenced was PBMCs or T cells enriched from blood (not recorded which). The CDR3 is CASSSRGPDEKLFF. The CDR3 DNA sequence: TGTGCCAGCAGTTCCAGGGGGCCAGATGAAAAACTGTTTTTT.